The source of this T cell receptor beta chain is a study of spatial heterogeneity in lung cancer. Study results and caveats: Tumor mutation count correlated with how many alpha and beta TCRs expanded intratumorally.

In TCRdb, the 5' RACE reads were re-called with MiXCR into one record per CDR3 protein. The data show several thousand distinct CDR3 sequences, over 3.5% seen once. This sample's time point: sample taken at primary tumor resection. This clonotype has a count of ten or more. Its antigen is unidentified. CDR3 size: 13 residues. CDR1 MNHEY and CDR2 SMNVEV come from the germline V gene (reference sequence). Trimming took off 8 bases at V and 7 bases at J, with 17 bases between the two ends. The V call is TRBV27, the J call TRBJ2-5; the D call may be TRBD1 or TRBD2 (5 bases each). The source is a female donor with early-stage non-small cell lung cancer. The source material was lung tumor tissue, sampled at surgery. In DNA form, the CDR3 reads TGTGCCAGCGGAAATACAGGAGGTGGGACCCAGTACTTC. Amino acid sequence: CASGNTGGGTQYF.